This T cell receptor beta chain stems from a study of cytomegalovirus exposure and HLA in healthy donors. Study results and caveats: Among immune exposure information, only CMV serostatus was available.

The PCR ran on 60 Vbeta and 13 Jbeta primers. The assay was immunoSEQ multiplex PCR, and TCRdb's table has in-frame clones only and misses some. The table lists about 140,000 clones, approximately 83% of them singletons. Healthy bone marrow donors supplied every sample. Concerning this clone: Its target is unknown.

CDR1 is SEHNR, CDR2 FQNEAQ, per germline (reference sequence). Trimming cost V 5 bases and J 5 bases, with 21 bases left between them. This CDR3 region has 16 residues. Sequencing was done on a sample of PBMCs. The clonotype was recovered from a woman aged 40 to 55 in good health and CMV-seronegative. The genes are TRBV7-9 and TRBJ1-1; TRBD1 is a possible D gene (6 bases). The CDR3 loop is CASSRGLRGLRTEAFF. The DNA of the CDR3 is TGTGCCAGCAGCCGGGGCCTGCGGGGGCTAAGGACTGAAGCTTTCTTT.